The 23 T cell receptor beta chains below all came from one sample that was sequenced in a study of T-cell memory formation after mild COVID-19. TCRdb reprocessed the 5' RACE reads via MiXCR and lists one record per CDR3 protein. The profile shows roughly 50,000 distinct CDR3 sequences, around 9.5% of them singletons. Material: PBMCs or a T cell subset sorted from them (not recorded which). These receptors were taken from a man aged 18 to 35 who had mild COVID-19 (a few samples of this study predate the infection). Cell type and time point are not known.

This clonotype was counted only a few times. The rearrangement joins TRBV11-2 to TRBJ2-6, with D uncertain. The CDR3 consists of 15 residues. Germline-derived CDR1 and CDR2 are SGHAT and FQNNGV. Trimming left V 5 bases short and J 0 bases short, with 8 bases between. Here the CDR3 reads CASSRVLSGANVLTF. In nucleotides, the CDR3 is TGTGCCAGCAGCCGGGTGCTCTCTGGGGCCAACGTCCTGACTTTC.

The chain is built from TRBV29-1 and TRBJ2-5; no firm D call. Trimming removed 6 bases at V and 1 base at J, with 12 bases between. Germline CDR1 SQVTM, CDR2 ANQGSEA. CDR3 length: 13 amino acids. This CDR3 is CSVSTQAQETQYF. CDR3 nucleotide sequence: TGCAGCGTGTCGACCCAGGCCCAAGAGACCCAGTACTTC.

There are a few counts of this clonotype. The gene calls are TRBV18 and TRBJ2-6; 10 bases are shared with TRBD1. The CDR3 is 18 residues long. V dropped 2 bases and J dropped 0; count of bases not matched to a gene: 4. CDR1 and CDR2 from the germline V gene are KGHSH and LQKENI. As DNA, the CDR3 is TGTGCCAGCTCACCATTGGGACAGGGGTCCTCTGGGGCCAACGTCCTGACTTTC. Translated, it gives CASSPLGQGSSGANVLTF.

This clonotype has only a few counts. V and J are TRBV6-5 and TRBJ2-2; TRBD2 aligns across 11 bases. The trim removed 6 bases at V and 8 bases at J, leaving 14 bases unmatched. The CDR3 consists of 17 residues. Looked up from germline, CDR1 is MNHEY and CDR2 is SVGAGI. The CDR3 DNA follows: TGTGCCAGCAGCCCTGCTAGCGGGGGGCCCGAGCAAGGGGAGCTGTTTTTT. Amino acid sequence: CASSPASGGPEQGELFF.

The chain has TRBV7-8 and TRBJ1-1; D might be TRBD1 (5 bases). Trimming stripped 1 base from V and 0 bases from J, with 15 bases between. CDR1 is SGHVS, CDR2 FQNEAQ, per germline. The CDR3 consists of 17 residues. The CDR3 loop reads CASSLDIRVSMNTEAFF. In DNA form, the CDR3 reads TGTGCCAGCAGCTTAGATATCAGGGTATCGATGAACACTGAAGCTTTCTTT.

The rearrangement joins TRBV4-3 to TRBJ2-2; tentative D call: TRBD2 (5 bases). The CDR3 length is 15 residues. From germline, CDR1 is LGHNA and CDR2 YSLEER. V was shortened by 0 bases and J by 5 bases, with 10 bases between the two germline ends. The DNA for the CDR3 is TGCGCCAGCAGCCAAGAACCTACGGGGACCGGGGAGCTGTTTTTT. Its translation is CASSQEPTGTGELFF.

V is TRBV4-3 and J is TRBJ1-6, with D tentatively TRBD1 (6 bases). CDR3 length equals 15 residues. Germline loops: CDR1 LGHNA, CDR2 YSLEER. V dropped 8 bases and J dropped 6 bases, with 17 bases sitting between them. CDR3 region: CASRSIDRINSPLHF. CDR3 nucleotide sequence: TGCGCCAGCCGGAGCATTGACAGGATTAATTCACCCCTCCACTTT.

The V gene is TRBV7-2, the J gene TRBJ2-7; 9 bases fit TRBD2. V was pared by 3 bases and J by 3 bases, with 6 bases of the junction left unmatched. Germline lookup yields CDR1 SGHTA and CDR2 FQGNSA. The length of the CDR3 is 15 residues. As DNA, the CDR3 is TGTGCCAGCAGCTTTAGCGGGGGACCGTTCTACGAGCAGTACGTC. Its protein is CASSFSGGPFYEQYV.

Ten or more counts support this clonotype. J is TRBJ1-1 and V is TRBV6-5; D ambiguous. The germline V gene encodes CDR1 MNHEY and CDR2 SVGAGI. V lost 2 bases and J lost 1, with 8 bases in between. The CDR3 sequence is 14 residues long. CDR3 amino acids: CASSYSAGNTEAFF. In nucleotides, the CDR3 is TGTGCCAGCAGTTACAGTGCAGGGAACACTGAAGCTTTCTTT.

This clonotype was counted only a few times. The genes are TRBV29-1 and TRBJ2-5; D may match TRBD1 or TRBD2 (7 bases each). From germline, CDR1 is SQVTM and CDR2 ANQGSEA. The length of the CDR3 is 15 residues. Trimming stripped 1 base from V and 2 bases from J, with 14 bases between. The CDR3 coding sequence is TGCAGCGTTGAAGCGGGGAGGGGGCAGCAAGAGACCCAGTACTTC. Its protein is CSVEAGRGQQETQYF. The full variable domain, with the rest looked up from reference TRBV29-1 and TRBJ2-5, is SAVISQKPSRDICQRGTSLTIQCQVDSQVTMMFWYRQQPGQSLTLIATANQGSEATYESGFVIDKFPISRPNLTFSTLTVSNMSPEDSSIYLCSVEAGRGQQETQYFGPGTRLLVL.

The chain combines TRBV28 with TRBJ2-7, with D perhaps TRBD2 (6 bases). V shed 4 bases and J shed 2 bases, with 15 bases lying between them. The CDR3 has 15 residues. The germline CDR1 and CDR2 sequences are MDHEN and SYDVKM. CDR3 region: CASSSAAGNTYEQYV. As DNA, the CDR3 is TGTGCCAGCAGTTCGGCGGCGGGGAACACCTACGAGCAGTACGTC.

This clonotype has a handful of counts. The rearrangement links TRBV7-2 to TRBJ1-5; D is unresolved. CDR1 and CDR2 from the germline V gene are SGHTA and FQGNSA. This CDR3 has 15 residues. V dropped 5 bases and J dropped 9 bases, with 20 bases sitting between them. In DNA form, the CDR3 reads TGTGCCAGCAGCCTTTATTCAACGGAGGGTCGGCCCCAGCATTTT. Translated: CASSLYSTEGRPQHF.

The chain is built from TRBV5-1 and TRBJ2-5, with D perhaps matching TRBD1 (6 bases). The V gene lost 4 bases and the J gene lost 4 bases, with 14 bases spanning the gap. Germline assignment: CDR1 SGHRS and CDR2 YFSETQ. This CDR3 comprises 14 residues. The CDR3 DNA is TGCGCCAGCAGCCCCGGGACAAAAGGAGAGACCCAGTACTTC. Amino acid sequence: CASSPGTKGETQYF.

This sequence joins TRBV11-2 and TRBJ1-1; D not certain. The CDR3 length is 12 residues. With 3 bases removed from V and 6 bases from J, the gap between germline ends came to 8 bases. Germline V gene sequence: CDR1 SGHAT, CDR2 FQNNGV. The CDR3 DNA is TGTGCCAGCAGCTTCCCGGGAGCTGAAGCTTTCTTT. Its protein is CASSFPGAEAFF.

J is TRBJ2-3 and V is TRBV5-1; TRBD1 agrees at 7 bases. Germline CDR1 reads SGHRS; CDR2 reads YFSETQ. This CDR3 is 15 amino acids long. With 4 bases clipped from V and 4 bases from J, the junction kept 9 bases outside the gene matches. CDR3 amino acids: CASSRGQTDADTQYF. Here the CDR3 DNA reads TGCGCCAGCAGCCGGGGACAGACAGACGCAGATACGCAGTATTTT. The full variable domain, completed using reference TRBV5-1 and TRBJ2-3, is KAGVTQTPRYLIKTRGQQVTLSCSPISGHRSVSWYQQTPGQGLQFLFEYFSETQRNKGNFPGRFSGRQFSNSRSEMNVSTLELGDSALYLCASSRGQTDADTQYFGPGTRLTVL.

This CDR3 is CASGPGRSLDTQYF. DNA for the CDR3: TGTGCTAGTGGTCCGGGACGGAGCCTAGATACGCAGTATTTT. The genes are TRBV12-5 and TRBJ2-3, with D perhaps assigned TRBD1 or TRBD2 (5 bases each). The germline gives CDR1 LGHNT, CDR2 FRNRAP. The CDR3 contains 14 residues. V shed 5 bases and J shed 5 bases, with 14 bases lying between them.

This sequence joins TRBV29-1 and TRBJ2-3; TRBD1 might be the D (6 bases). The V gene's germline CDR1 is SQVTM and CDR2 ANQGSEA. CDR3 length: 13 amino acids. CDR3 DNA: TGCACTTTCCTGGGGGCTAGCACAGATACGCAGTATTTT. It encodes CTFLGASTDTQYF.

This clonotype was detected many times. V is TRBV9 and J is TRBJ2-5; possible D gene TRBD2, 7 bases. Germline assignment: CDR1 SGDLS and CDR2 YYNGEE. This CDR3 is built from 15 residues. The germline V and J ends were trimmed by 7 bases and 4 bases, with 20 bases remaining between them. In DNA form, the CDR3 reads TGTGCCAGCGGTATAGGGGGGGCCTATGCAGAGACCCAGTACTTC. It encodes CASGIGGAYAETQYF.

This sequence joins TRBV5-5 and TRBJ1-5, with TRBD1 matching over 10 bases. V was clipped by 1 base and J by 4 bases; unmatched bases: 5. The CDR3 consists of 16 residues. Germline CDR1 reads SGHKS; CDR2 reads YYEKEE (reference sequence). The CDR3 reads CASSLTTGGANQPQHF. CDR3 nucleotides: TGTGCCAGCAGCTTGACGACAGGGGGCGCGAATCAGCCCCAGCATTTT.

This clonotype was picked up a small number of times. The V and J genes are TRBV20-1 and TRBJ1-2; 8 bases agree with TRBD1. Germline-derived CDR1 and CDR2 are DFQATT and SNEGSKA (reference sequence). CDR3 length equals 15 residues. V was pared by 0 bases and J by 8 bases, with 11 bases of the junction left unmatched. The CDR3 is CSARDSGTGNLGYTF. CDR3 sequence (DNA): TGCAGTGCTAGAGACTCCGGGACAGGCAATCTGGGCTACACCTTC.

This clonotype occurred a few times. The chain is built from TRBV24-1 and TRBJ2-5; no clear D. This CDR3 is built from 13 residues. Per the germline V gene, CDR1 is KGHDR and CDR2 is SFDVKD. V lost 2 bases, J lost 5 bases, and 8 bases lay in between. CDR3 DNA sequence: TGTGCCACCAGTGATTCGTCCCGGGAGACCCAGTACTTC. Translation: CATSDSSRETQYF.

The chain couples TRBV27 to TRBJ1-5; perhaps TRBD1 as D (6 bases). Germline CDR1 MNHEY, CDR2 SMNVEV (reference sequence). The ends were cut back, 1 base at V and 6 bases at J, with 13 bases in the middle. The CDR3 is 15 residues long. The CDR3 loop is CASSLLQGGSQPQHF. DNA of the CDR3: TGTGCCAGCAGTTTATTACAGGGAGGGAGTCAGCCCCAGCATTTT.

This clonotype was recorded many times. This chain uses TRBV20-1 with TRBJ2-3; D unclear. CDR1 and CDR2 (germline): DFQATT, SNEGSKA (reference sequence). The CDR3 spans 13 residues. V lost 3 bases, J lost 2 bases, and 9 bases lay in between. The CDR3, as DNA: TGCAGTGCTAGGGGTCCGAACACAGATACGCAGTATTTT. Translated, it gives CSARGPNTDTQYF.